The entry below gives a single TCR beta chain sequence along with its context. Its antigen is not identified. As processed by the authors: From ImmunoSEQ came sequences covering only the junction and carrying no quality scores, so filtering differed. Repertoires were generated with immunoSEQ multiplex PCR, while TCRdb's copy carries only in-frame clones and drops some. D and trimming were read from the DNA, whereas the V and J calls and clone size are those reported in that table. The sample carries under 550,000 clones, almost 97% recorded once. The record originates from a study of shared clonotypes between healthy human individuals. General study findings and limits: Generation probability values for non-shared clonotypes were lower than those for clonotypes shared by all four donors.

Germline CDR1 reads MNHEY; CDR2 reads SVGAGI. The CDR3 sequence is 12 residues long. The V end lost 5 bases, the J end lost 7 bases, and 12 bases lay between the germline ends. The sequencing sample was made of naive CD4+ T cells sorted from blood. Subset meaning: CD45RA+ positively selected. This receptor was identified in a young woman in good health. The chain recombines TRBV6-5 with TRBJ2-7; D is unresolved. The CDR3 protein is CASSKDHSEQYF. In DNA form, the CDR3 reads TGTGCCAGCAGTAAGGACCATTCGGAGCAGTACTTC.